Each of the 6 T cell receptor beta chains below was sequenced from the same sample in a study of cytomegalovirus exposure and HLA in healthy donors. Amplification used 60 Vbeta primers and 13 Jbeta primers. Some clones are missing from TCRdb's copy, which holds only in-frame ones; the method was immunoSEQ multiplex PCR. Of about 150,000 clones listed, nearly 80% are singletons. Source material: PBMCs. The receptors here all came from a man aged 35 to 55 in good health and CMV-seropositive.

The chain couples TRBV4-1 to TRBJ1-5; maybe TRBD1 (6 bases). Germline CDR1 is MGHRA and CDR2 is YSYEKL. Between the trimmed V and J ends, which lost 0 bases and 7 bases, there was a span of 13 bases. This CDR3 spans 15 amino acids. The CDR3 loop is CASSQDPGVGQPQHF. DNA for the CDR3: TGCGCCAGCAGCCAAGATCCAGGGGTAGGCCAGCCCCAGCATTTT.

CDR3 protein: CASSLDRAYYEQYF. The CDR3 DNA sequence: TGTGCCAGCAGCTTGGACAGGGCCTACTACGAGCAGTACTTC. V is TRBV7-3 and J is TRBJ2-7, with 8 bases lining up with TRBD1. The CDR3 consists of 14 residues. Germline CDR1 is SGHTA and CDR2 is FQGTGA. V was pared by 3 bases and J by 3 bases, with 4 bases of the junction left unmatched. The full variable domain, with the rest looked up from reference TRBV7-3 and TRBJ2-7, is GAGVSQTPSNKVTEKGKYVELRCDPISGHTALYWYRQSLGQGPEFLIYFQGTGAADDSGLPNDRFFAVRPEGSVSTLKIQRTERGDSAVYLCASSLDRAYYEQYFGPGTRLTVT.

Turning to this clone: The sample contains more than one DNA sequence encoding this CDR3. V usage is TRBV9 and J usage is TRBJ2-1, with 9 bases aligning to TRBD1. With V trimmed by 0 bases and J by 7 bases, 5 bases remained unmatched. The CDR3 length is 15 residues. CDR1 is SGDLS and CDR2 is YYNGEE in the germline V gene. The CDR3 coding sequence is TGTGCCAGCAGCGTAGAGGGACAGGGAGGTAATGAGCAGTTCTTC. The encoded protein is CASSVEGQGGNEQFF.

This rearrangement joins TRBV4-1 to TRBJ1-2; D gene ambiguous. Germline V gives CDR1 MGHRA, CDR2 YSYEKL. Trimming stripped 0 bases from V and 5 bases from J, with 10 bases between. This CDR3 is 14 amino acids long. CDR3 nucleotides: TGCGCCAGCAGCCAAGATCTTGCCGGGTATGGCTACACCTTC. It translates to CASSQDLAGYGYTF.

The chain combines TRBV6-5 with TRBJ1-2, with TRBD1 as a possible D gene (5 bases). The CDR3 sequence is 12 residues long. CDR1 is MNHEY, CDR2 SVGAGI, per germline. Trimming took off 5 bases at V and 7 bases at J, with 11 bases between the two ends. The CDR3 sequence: CASSEDRGGYTF. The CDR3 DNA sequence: TGTGCCAGCAGTGAAGACAGAGGTGGCTACACCTTC.

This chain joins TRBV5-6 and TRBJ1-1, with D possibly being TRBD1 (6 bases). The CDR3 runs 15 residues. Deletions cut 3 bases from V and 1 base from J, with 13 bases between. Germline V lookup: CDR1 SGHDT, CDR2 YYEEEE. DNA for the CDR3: TGTGCCAGCAGCTCTGGGACACTTCCGAACACTGAAGCTTTCTTT. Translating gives CASSSGTLPNTEAFF.